The 5 T cell receptor beta chains presented below share a single source sample, sequenced in a study of cytomegalovirus exposure and HLA in healthy donors. In the PCR, 60 Vbeta and 13 Jbeta primers were used. TCRdb's table, derived via immunoSEQ multiplex PCR, lists solely in-frame clones and lacks some. This table has 180,000 or so clones, 75% to 85% appearing once. The sample consisted of PBMCs. The origin of the receptors is a woman aged 45-65 years in good health and CMV-seropositive.

This clone was seen a single time. The chain has TRBV7-3 and TRBJ2-7; TRBD2 matches at 9 bases. V was pared by 2 bases and J by 2 bases, with 7 bases of the junction left unmatched. The CDR3 is made up of 16 amino acids. Germline CDR1 reads SGHTA; CDR2 reads FQGTGA. CDR3 bases: TGTGCCAGCAGCTTACAGGCGGGGGGGGGCCCCTACGAGCAGTACTTC. It encodes CASSLQAGGGPYEQYF. Full variable domain (outside the CDR3, taken from reference TRBV7-3 and TRBJ2-7): GAGVSQTPSNKVTEKGKYVELRCDPISGHTALYWYRQSLGQGPEFLIYFQGTGAADDSGLPNDRFFAVRPEGSVSTLKIQRTERGDSAVYLCASSLQAGGGPYEQYFGPGTRLTVT.

The chain links TRBV6-1 to TRBJ1-3, with no clear D. V lost 1 base and J lost 0, with 7 bases in between. The CDR3 contains 15 residues. Germline CDR1 reads MNHNS; CDR2 reads SASEGT. The CDR3 is CASSEGRSSGNTIYF. CDR3 nucleotides: TGTGCCAGCAGTGAAGGGCGGAGCTCTGGAAACACCATATATTTT.

V usage is TRBV11-3 and J usage is TRBJ1-1; a weak D match, TRBD1 (5 bases). The CDR3 is made up of 20 amino acids. Germline values: CDR1 SGHNT, CDR2 YENEEA. Trimming cost V 1 base and J 5 bases, with 29 bases left between them. CDR3 loop: CASSLVDLDRSARGETEAFF. CDR3 DNA sequence: TGTGCCAGCAGCTTAGTCGACCTTGACCGCTCCGCCCGGGGGGAGACTGAAGCTTTCTTT.

The genes are TRBV10-3 and TRBJ1-2; a possible D gene is TRBD1 (5 bases). Germline lookup yields CDR1 ENHRY and CDR2 SYGVKD. This CDR3 spans 13 amino acids. The germline V and J ends were trimmed by 6 bases and 4 bases, with 12 bases remaining between them. In DNA, the CDR3 is TGTGCCATCAGCTTAAGTGACAGCTATGGCTACACCTTC. This translates into CAISLSDSYGYTF.

This chain links TRBV5-1 with TRBJ2-3; tentatively, D is TRBD1 (5 bases). Trimming took 4 bases from V and 5 from J, leaving 17 bases between them. The CDR3 covers 15 residues. Germline assignment: CDR1 SGHRS and CDR2 YFSETQ. The CDR3 region is CASSQRTSWEDTQYF. The DNA for the CDR3 is TGCGCCAGCAGCCAACGGACATCCTGGGAAGATACGCAGTATTTT.